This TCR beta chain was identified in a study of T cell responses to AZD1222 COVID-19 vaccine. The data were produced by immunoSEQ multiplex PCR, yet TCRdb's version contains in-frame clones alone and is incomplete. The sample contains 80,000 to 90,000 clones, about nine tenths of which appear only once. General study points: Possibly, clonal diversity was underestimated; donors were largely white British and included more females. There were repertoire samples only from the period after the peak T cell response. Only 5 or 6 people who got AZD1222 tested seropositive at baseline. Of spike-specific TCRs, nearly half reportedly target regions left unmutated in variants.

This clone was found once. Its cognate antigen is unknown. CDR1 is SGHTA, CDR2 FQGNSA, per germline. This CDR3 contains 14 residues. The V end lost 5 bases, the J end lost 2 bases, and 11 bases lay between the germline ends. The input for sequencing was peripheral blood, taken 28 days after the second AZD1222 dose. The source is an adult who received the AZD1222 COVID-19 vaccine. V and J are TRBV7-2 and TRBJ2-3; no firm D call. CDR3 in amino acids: CASSPLHITDTQYF. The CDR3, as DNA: TGTGCCAGCAGCCCTCTCCACATCACAGATACGCAGTATTTT.